The T cell receptor beta chain described here comes from a study of identical twins. TCRdb reanalysed the 5' RACE reads using MiXCR and keeps one entry per CDR3 protein. The table shows about 340,000 distinct CDR3 sequences, with 9% to 15% occurring only once. Study-wide results and limits: A lower insertion count was a feature of abundant cord blood beta clonotypes, with no such feature in memory repertoires. Conclusions were based on cross-sectional statistical analysis, without following the same donors.

V lost 4 bases and J lost 3; bases outside the gene matches: 6. The CDR3 consists of 14 residues. Germline V gene sequence: CDR1 SNHLY, CDR2 FYNNEI. To note about this clonotype: Its antigen is still unknown.

The same sample was also studied in work on yellow fever vaccine responses in identical twins. Per that paper: Twins reportedly showed a vaccine T cell response that seemed partly convergent and partly personalized.

The chain links TRBV2 to TRBJ2-7; 7 nucleotides line up with TRBD1. The source of this sequence is a woman aged 18-30 years in good health. Sequencing was performed on CD8+ T cells sorted from blood. The chain's CDR3 is CASSGQGEDYEQYV. In DNA, the CDR3 is TGTGCCAGCAGTGGGCAGGGGGAAGACTACGAGCAGTACGTC.